A selection of T cell receptor beta chains follows, all from one sample in a study of regulatory T cells in long-lasting Graves disease. One entry per CDR3 protein results from TCRdb running MiXCR on the multiplex PCR reads. The sample lists 400,000 to 550,000 distinct CDR3 sequences, roughly 15% occurring once. These data also featured in a second study, about T cells in Graves' hyperthyroidism and ophthalmopathy.

Here the sequenced sample was peripheral blood mononuclear cells (PBMCs), taken at new diagnosis, from a patient treated with antithyroid drugs. The receptor source for this set is a woman younger than 30 with Graves disease. Each CDR3 is given with its conserved first and last residue. A D gene is named only where the DNA matches it firmly. Clone size is shown for a subset of rows, as once, few, many or a class of expanded clone.

V gene,clone size,J gene,D gene,CDR3 protein,CDR3 DNA
TRBV3-1,many,TRBJ2-2,.,CASSATGELFF,TGCGCCAGCAGCGCCACCGGGGAGCTGTTTTTT
TRBV20-1,.,TRBJ1-1,.,CSARNRDRASEAFF,TGCAGTGCTAGGAACCGGGACCGGGCTTCTGAAGCTTTCTTT
TRBV11-2,many,TRBJ1-3,.,CASSDGHYYGNTIYF,TGTGCCAGCAGCGACGGACATTACTACGGAAACACCATATATTTT
TRBV5-1,.,TRBJ2-1,.,CASSLWQGNNEQFF,TGCGCCAGCAGCTTGTGGCAGGGCAACAATGAGCAGTTCTTC
TRBV28,many,TRBJ2-7,TRBD2,CASKLQSYGGRADEQYF,TGTGCCAGCAAGCTACAAAGTTACGGAGGGAGGGCCGACGAGCAGTACTTC
TRBV20-1,many,TRBJ1-1,.,CSAKLVSPYTEAFF,TGCAGTGCTAAGTTAGTGAGCCCCTACACTGAAGCTTTCTTT
TRBV5-1,many,TRBJ2-5,.,CASSLRTVETQYF,TGCGCCAGCAGCTTGAGGACCGTGGAGACCCAGTACTTC
TRBV7-2,many,TRBJ2-7,TRBD1,CASSLDRGYEQYF,TGTGCCAGCTCGTTGGACAGGGGCTACGAGCAGTACTTC
TRBV18,many,TRBJ2-5,.,CASSPWGNQETQYF,TGTGCCAGCTCACCGTGGGGGAACCAAGAGACCCAGTACTTC
TRBV3-1,few,TRBJ1-5,.,CASSQDGRAQPQHF,TGCGCCAGCAGCCAAGACGGCAGGGCCCAGCCCCAGCATTTT
TRBV5-1,.,TRBJ1-2,.,CASSLDVSGYGYTF,TGCGCCAGCAGCTTGGATGTCAGCGGGTATGGCTACACCTTC
TRBV30,many,TRBJ2-5,.,CAWSLDSTPLKETQYF,TGTGCCTGGAGTTTGGATTCGACCCCCTTGAAGGAGACCCAGTACTTC
TRBV18,few,TRBJ1-6,.,CASSPTSMPSPLHF,TGTGCCAGCTCACCAACCTCTATGCCCTCACCCCTCCACTTT
TRBV7-9,once,TRBJ2-3,.,CAGSVTDTQYF,TGTGCCGGCTCAGTCACAGATACGCAGTATTTT
TRBV18,many,TRBJ1-3,.,CASSPADTSGNTIYF,TGTGCCAGCTCACCAGCGGACACCTCTGGAAACACCATATATTTT
TRBV6-2/TRBV6-3,.,TRBJ2-1,.,CVSSYASASYNEQFF,TGTGTCAGCAGTTACGCTAGCGCTTCCTACAATGAGCAGTTCTTC
TRBV14,.,TRBJ2-1,TRBD2,CASSILAGHPYNEQFF,TGTGCCAGCAGCATCCTAGCGGGCCACCCATACAATGAGCAGTTCTTC
TRBV6-1,few,TRBJ2-7,.,CASSATRFGDPVYEQYF,TGTGCCAGCAGTGCGACCCGTTTCGGAGACCCGGTTTACGAGCAGTACTTC
TRBV14,few,TRBJ1-1,TRBD1,CASSRNTGQGSPMNNLEAFF,TGTGCCAGCAGCCGCAATACGGGACAGGGCAGTCCCATGAACAATCTCGAAGCTTTCTTT
TRBV20-1,.,TRBJ1-4,.,CSAEGVANEKLFF,TGCAGTGCTGAAGGAGTTGCTAATGAAAAACTGTTTTTT
TRBV29-1,.,TRBJ2-1,TRBD1,CSGRDRSYNEQFF,TGCAGCGGCCGGGACAGGTCCTACAATGAGCAGTTCTTC
TRBV7-9,few,TRBJ2-7,.,CASSLVGDTFFRQYF,TGTGCCAGCAGCTTAGTGGGGGACACTTTTTTTCGGCAGTACTTC
TRBV11-2,.,TRBJ2-1,TRBD2,CASSLLTSGRKYF,TGTGCCAGCAGCTTATTAACTAGCGGGAGGAAGTACTTC
TRBV12-3/TRBV12-4,many,TRBJ2-7,.,CASSSGGLVNYEQYF,TGTGCCAGCAGTTCAGGGGGACTAGTTAATTACGAGCAGTACTTC
TRBV28,.,TRBJ2-1,TRBD2,CASGKLAGSNEQFF,TGTGCCAGCGGAAAGCTAGCGGGTTCCAATGAGCAGTTCTTC
TRBV4-3,.,TRBJ1-1,TRBD1,CASSQGVRGVSAFF,TGCGCCAGCAGCCAAGGGGTCAGGGGGGTTTCAGCTTTCTTT
TRBV12-3/TRBV12-4,many,TRBJ2-1,TRBD1,CASRPPLGQGYNEQFF,TGTGCCAGCAGGCCTCCCCTGGGACAGGGTTACAATGAGCAGTTCTTC